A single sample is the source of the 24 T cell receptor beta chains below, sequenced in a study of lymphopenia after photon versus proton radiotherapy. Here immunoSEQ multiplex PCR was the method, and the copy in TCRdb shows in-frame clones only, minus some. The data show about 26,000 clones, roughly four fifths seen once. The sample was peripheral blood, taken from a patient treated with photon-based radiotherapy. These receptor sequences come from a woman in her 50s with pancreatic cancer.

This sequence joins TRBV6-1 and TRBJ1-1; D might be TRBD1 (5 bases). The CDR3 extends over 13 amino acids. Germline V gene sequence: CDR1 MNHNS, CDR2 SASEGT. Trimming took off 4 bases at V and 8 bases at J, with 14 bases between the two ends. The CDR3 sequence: CASSAQRQSEAFF. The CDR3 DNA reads TGTGCCAGCAGTGCACAGCGACAGTCGGAAGCTTTCTTT.

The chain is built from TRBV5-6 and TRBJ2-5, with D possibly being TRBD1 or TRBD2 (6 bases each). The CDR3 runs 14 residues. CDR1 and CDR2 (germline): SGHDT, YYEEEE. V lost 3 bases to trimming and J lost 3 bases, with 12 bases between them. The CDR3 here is CASSWGAGKETQYF. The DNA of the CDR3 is TGTGCCAGCAGCTGGGGGGCAGGGAAAGAGACCCAGTACTTC.

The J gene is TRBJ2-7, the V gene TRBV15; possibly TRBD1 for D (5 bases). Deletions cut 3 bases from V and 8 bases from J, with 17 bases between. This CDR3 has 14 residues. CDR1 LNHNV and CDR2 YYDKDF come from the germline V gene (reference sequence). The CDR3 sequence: CATSSPANRQKQYF. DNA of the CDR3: TGTGCCACCAGCAGCCCAGCGAATCGACAGAAGCAGTACTTC.

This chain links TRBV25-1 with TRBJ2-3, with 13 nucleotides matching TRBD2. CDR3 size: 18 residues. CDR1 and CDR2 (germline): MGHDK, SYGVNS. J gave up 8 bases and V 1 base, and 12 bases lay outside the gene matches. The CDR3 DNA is TGTGCCAGCAGTGAATCCAAGCCCGGGACTAGCGGGATTAGTACGCAGTATTTT. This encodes CASSESKPGTSGISTQYF.

The CDR3, as DNA: TGTGCCTGGAGTGTACGGGGAGGGTTATTAGGTCAGCCCCAGCATTTT. Encoded protein: CAWSVRGGLLGQPQHF. The chain couples TRBV30 to TRBJ1-5, with D uncertain. This CDR3 contains 16 residues. Germline-derived CDR1 and CDR2 are GTSNPN and SVGIG (reference sequence). Trimming left V 0 bases short and J 6 bases short, with 18 bases between.

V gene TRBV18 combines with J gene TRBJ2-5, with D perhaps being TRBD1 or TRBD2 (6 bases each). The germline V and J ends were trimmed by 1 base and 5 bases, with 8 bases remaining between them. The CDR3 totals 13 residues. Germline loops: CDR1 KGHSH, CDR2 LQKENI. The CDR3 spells CASSPRRGETQYF. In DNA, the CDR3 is TGTGCCAGCTCACCACGGAGGGGGGAGACCCAGTACTTC.

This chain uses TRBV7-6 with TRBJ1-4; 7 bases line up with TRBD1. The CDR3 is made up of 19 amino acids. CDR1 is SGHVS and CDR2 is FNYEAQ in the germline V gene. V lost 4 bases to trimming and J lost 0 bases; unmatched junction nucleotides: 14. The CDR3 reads CASSSRQGSYLATNEKLFF. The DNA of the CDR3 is TGTGCCAGCAGCTCCAGACAGGGTTCCTATCTCGCAACTAATGAAAAACTGTTTTTT.

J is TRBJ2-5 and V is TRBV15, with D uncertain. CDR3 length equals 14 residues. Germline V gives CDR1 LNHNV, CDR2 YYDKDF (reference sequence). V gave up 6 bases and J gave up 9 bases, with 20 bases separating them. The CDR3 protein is CATSLGDLSDSQYF. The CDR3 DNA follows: TGTGCCACCAGTCTAGGCGATCTTTCGGATTCCCAGTACTTC.

CDR3 coding DNA: TGCGCCAGCAGTGAAACTGAAGAGCAGTTCTTC. This encodes CASSETEEQFF. V is TRBV10-2 and J is TRBJ2-1, with unresolved D. From germline, CDR1 is WSHSY and CDR2 SAAADI. CDR3 length: 11 residues. V was shortened by 3 bases and J by 10 bases, with 7 bases between the two germline ends.

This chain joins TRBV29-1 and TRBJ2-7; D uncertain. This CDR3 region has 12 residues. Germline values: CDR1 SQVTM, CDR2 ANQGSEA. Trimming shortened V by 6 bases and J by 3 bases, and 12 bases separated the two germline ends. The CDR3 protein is CSVELGNYEQYF. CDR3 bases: TGCAGCGTGGAGTTGGGGAACTACGAGCAGTACTTC.

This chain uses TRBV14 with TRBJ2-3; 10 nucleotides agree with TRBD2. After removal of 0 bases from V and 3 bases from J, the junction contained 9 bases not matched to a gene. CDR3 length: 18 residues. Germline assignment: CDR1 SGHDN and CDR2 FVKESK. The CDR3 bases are TGTGCCAGCAGCCAAGATAAGTCTAGCGGGAGACGAACAGATACGCAGTATTTT. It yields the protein CASSQDKSSGRRTDTQYF.

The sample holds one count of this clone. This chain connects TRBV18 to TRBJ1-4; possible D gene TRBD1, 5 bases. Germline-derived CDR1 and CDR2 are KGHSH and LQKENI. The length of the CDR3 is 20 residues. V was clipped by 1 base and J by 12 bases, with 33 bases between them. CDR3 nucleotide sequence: TGTGCCAGCTCACCACTCCGGGACGACCAAAGTAATGAAAACCGTAGGCAACTGTTTTTT. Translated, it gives CASSPLRDDQSNENRRQLFF. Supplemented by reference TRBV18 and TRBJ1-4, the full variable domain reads NAGVMQNPRHLVRRRGQEARLRCSPMKGHSHVYWYRQLPEEGLKFMVYLQKENIIDESGMPKERFSAEFPKEGPSILRIQQVVRGDSAAYFCASSPLRDDQSNENRRQLFFGSGTQLSVL.

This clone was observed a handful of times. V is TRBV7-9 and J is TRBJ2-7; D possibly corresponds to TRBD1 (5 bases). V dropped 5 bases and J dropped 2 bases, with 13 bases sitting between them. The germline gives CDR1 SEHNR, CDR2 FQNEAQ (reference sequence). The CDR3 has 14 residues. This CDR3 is CASSQTVSPYEQYF. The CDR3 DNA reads TGTGCCAGCAGCCAGACAGTTTCCCCCTACGAGCAGTACTTC.

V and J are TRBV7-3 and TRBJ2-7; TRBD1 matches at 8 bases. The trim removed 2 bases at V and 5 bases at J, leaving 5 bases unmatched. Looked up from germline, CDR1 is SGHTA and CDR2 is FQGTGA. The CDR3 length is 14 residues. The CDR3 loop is CASSLLGQDDEQYF. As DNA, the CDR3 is TGTGCCAGCAGCTTACTGGGACAGGACGACGAGCAGTACTTC.

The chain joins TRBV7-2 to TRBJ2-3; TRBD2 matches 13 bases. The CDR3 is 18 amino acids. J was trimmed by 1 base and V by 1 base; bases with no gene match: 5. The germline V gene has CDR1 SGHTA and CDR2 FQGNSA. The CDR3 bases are TGTGCCAGCAGCTTAGGGACTAGCGGGGGAAGTGGCACAGATACGCAGTATTTT. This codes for CASSLGTSGGSGTDTQYF. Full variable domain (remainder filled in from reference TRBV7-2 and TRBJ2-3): GAGVSQSPSNKVTEKGKDVELRCDPISGHTALYWYRQSLGQGLEFLIYFQGNSAPDKSGLPSDRFSAERTGGSVSTLTIQRTQQEDSAVYLCASSLGTSGGSGTDTQYFGPGTRLTVL.

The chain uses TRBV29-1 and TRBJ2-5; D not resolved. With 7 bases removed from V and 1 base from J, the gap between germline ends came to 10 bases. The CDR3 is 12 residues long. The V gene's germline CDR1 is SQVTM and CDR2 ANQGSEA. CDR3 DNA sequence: TGCAGCGCCTTGACCCGCCAAGAGACCCAGTACTTC. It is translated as CSALTRQETQYF.

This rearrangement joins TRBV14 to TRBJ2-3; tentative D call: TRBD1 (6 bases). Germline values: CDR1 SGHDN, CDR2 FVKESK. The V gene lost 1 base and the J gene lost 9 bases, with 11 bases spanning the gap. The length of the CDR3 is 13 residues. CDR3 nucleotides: TGTGCCAGCAGCCAAGGGGGGACAAGAACGCAGTATTTT. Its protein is CASSQGGTRTQYF. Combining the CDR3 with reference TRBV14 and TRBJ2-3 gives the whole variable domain EAGVTQFPSHSVIEKGQTVTLRCDPISGHDNLYWYRRVMGKEIKFLLHFVKESKQDESGMPNNRFLAERTGGTYSTLKVQPAELEDSGVYFCASSQGGTRTQYFGPGTRLTVL.

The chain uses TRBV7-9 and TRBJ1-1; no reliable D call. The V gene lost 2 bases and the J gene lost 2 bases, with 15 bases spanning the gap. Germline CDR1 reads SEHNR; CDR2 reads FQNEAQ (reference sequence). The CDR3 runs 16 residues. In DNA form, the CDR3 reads TGTGCCAGCAGCTTACCGGTCGGCTCGGGTAACACTGAAGCTTTCTTT. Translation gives CASSLPVGSGNTEAFF. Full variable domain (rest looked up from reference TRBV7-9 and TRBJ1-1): DTGVSQNPRHKITKRGQNVTFRCDPISEHNRLYWYRQTLGQGPEFLTYFQNEAQLEKSRLLSDRFSAERPKGSFSTLEIQRTEQGDSAMYLCASSLPVGSGNTEAFFGQGTRLTVV.

This CDR3 reads CASSPGTGVRHMNTEAFF. CDR3 nucleotide sequence: TGTGCCAGCAGCCCTGGGACAGGGGTACGGCACATGAACACTGAAGCTTTCTTT. This sequence joins TRBV11-2 and TRBJ1-1; 10 bases align to TRBD1. Trimming at V came to 5 bases and at J to 0 bases, leaving 12 bases not matched to a gene. CDR1 is SGHAT, CDR2 FQNNGV, per germline. The CDR3 contains 18 residues.

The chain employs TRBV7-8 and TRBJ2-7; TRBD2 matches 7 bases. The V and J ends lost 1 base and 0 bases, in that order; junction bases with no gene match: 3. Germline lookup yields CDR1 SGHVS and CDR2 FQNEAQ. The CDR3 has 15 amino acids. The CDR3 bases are TGTGCCAGCAGCTTAGTTGGCGGGAGCTCCTACGAGCAGTACTTC. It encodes CASSLVGGSSYEQYF.

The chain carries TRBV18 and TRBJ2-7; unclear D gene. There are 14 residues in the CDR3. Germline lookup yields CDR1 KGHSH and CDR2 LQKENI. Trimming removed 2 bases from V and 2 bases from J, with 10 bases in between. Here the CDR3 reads CASSPNTPPYEQYF. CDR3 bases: TGTGCCAGCTCACCAAACACACCACCCTACGAGCAGTACTTC.

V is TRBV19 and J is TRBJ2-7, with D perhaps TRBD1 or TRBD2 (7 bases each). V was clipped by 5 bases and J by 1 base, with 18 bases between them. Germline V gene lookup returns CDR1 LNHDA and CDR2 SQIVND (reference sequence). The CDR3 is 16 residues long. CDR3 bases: TGTGCCAGTAGTGCTGACAGGGAGCGGGATTCCTACGAGCAGTACTTC. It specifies CASSADRERDSYEQYF.

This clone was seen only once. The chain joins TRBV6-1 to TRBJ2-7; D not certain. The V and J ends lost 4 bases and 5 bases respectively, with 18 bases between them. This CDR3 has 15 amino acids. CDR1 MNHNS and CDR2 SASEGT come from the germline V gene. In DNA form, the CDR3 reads TGTGCCAGCAGTGGGGAAAACTTCCCGGGCGACGAGCAGTACTTC. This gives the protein CASSGENFPGDEQYF.

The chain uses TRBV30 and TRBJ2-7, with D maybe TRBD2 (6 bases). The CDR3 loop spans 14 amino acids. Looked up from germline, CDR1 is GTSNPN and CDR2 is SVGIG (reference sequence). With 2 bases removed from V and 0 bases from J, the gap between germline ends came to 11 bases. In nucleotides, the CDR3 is TGTGCCTGGAGTACCCTTAGCGGCTCCTACGAGCAGTACTTC. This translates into CAWSTLSGSYEQYF.